The clone carrying this T cell receptor beta chain was counted at least ten times. This entry belongs to a study of Graves' ophthalmopathy and Graves' hyperthyroidism. Excluded were patients with other autoimmune diseases, uncontrolled infections, pregnancy or lactation. RNA served as the template for amplifying TCR beta CDR3 regions. First-round RT-PCR relied on HTBI primers, and a second-round multiplex PCR came next. Each CDR3 protein gets one entry after TCRdb re-called the multiplex PCR reads with MiXCR. The table records about 180,000 distinct CDR3 sequences, over 35% of them present only once. This CDR3 region has 13 residues. Germline CDR1 and CDR2: LNHDA and SQIVND (reference sequence). Trimming removed 6 bases from V and 7 bases from J, with 15 bases in between.

This sequence was found in a woman aged 40 to 50 with Graves' ophthalmopathy. Sequencing was carried out using peripheral blood. The chain recombines TRBV19 with TRBJ1-2; no reliable D call. DNA of the CDR3: TGTGCCAGTAGCTTCCGCACTCCAGGTGGCTACACCTTC. Translation: CASSFRTPGGYTF.